This is a list of T cell receptor beta chains from one sample in a study of neurological immune-mediated disorders. One entry per CDR3 protein, called by TCRdb with MiXCR from the 5' RACE reads. There are some 26,000 distinct CDR3 sequences in the sample; roughly 6.7% occur only once, and about 9% lies in the top ten. Sequencing was performed on PBMCs. Every receptor here comes from a woman in her 50s in good health. CDR3s include the opening cysteine and the closing phenylalanine or tryptophan. D genes are given only for firm matches. The size field reads once, few, many or a size class.

CDR3 length: 16; clone size: medium-sized; J gene: TRBJ2-6; D gene: -; V gene: TRBV5-1; CDR3 DNA: TGCGCCAGCAGCTTGGTAGAAGGATCTGGGGCCAACGTCCTGACTTTC; CDR3 protein: CASSLVEGSGANVLTF
CDR3 length: 16; clone size: many; J gene: TRBJ2-2; D gene: TRBD1; V gene: TRBV28; CDR3 DNA: TGTGCCAGCAGTTTTCCGGGACAGGGCAACACCGGGGAGCTGTTTTTT; CDR3 protein: CASSFPGQGNTGELFF
CDR3 length: 12; clone size: many; J gene: TRBJ1-1; D gene: TRBD1; V gene: TRBV30; CDR3 DNA: TGTGCCTGGACCGCGGAGGGGGCAGAAGCTTTCTTT; CDR3 protein: CAWTAEGAEAFF
CDR3 length: 14; clone size: medium-sized; J gene: TRBJ1-1; D gene: TRBD1; V gene: TRBV19; CDR3 DNA: TGTGCCAGTAGTCGACAGGGGACACATACTGAAGCTTTCTTT; CDR3 protein: CASSRQGTHTEAFF
CDR3 length: 17; clone size: many; J gene: TRBJ2-2; D gene: -; V gene: TRBV4-1; CDR3 DNA: TGCGCCAGCAGCCAAGATCGTACGGGGGCGAACACCGGGGAGCTGTTTTTT; CDR3 protein: CASSQDRTGANTGELFF
CDR3 length: 14; clone size: many; J gene: TRBJ2-7; D gene: TRBD1; V gene: TRBV5-1; CDR3 DNA: TGCGCCAGCACCCAGACAGGGGGCTCCCACGAGCAGTACTTC; CDR3 protein: CASTQTGGSHEQYF
CDR3 length: 13; clone size: many; J gene: TRBJ1-6; D gene: TRBD1; V gene: TRBV10-3; CDR3 DNA: TGTGCCAACCGACAGGGGGATAATTCACCCCTCCACTTT; CDR3 protein: CANRQGDNSPLHF
CDR3 length: 15; clone size: medium-sized; J gene: TRBJ1-3; D gene: -; V gene: TRBV5-1; CDR3 DNA: TGCGCCAGCAGCAGAGACCCGGGAACGAAAACGACCATATATTTT; CDR3 protein: CASSRDPGTKTTIYF
CDR3 length: 17; clone size: many; J gene: TRBJ1-1; D gene: TRBD1; V gene: TRBV9; CDR3 DNA: TGTGCCAGCAGCCCCCGACTTACCTCGACAGGGGACACTGAAGCTTTCTTT; CDR3 protein: CASSPRLTSTGDTEAFF
CDR3 length: 13; clone size: many; J gene: TRBJ2-7; D gene: TRBD2; V gene: TRBV11-2; CDR3 DNA: TGTGCCAGCAGCTCCCAACTAGCGGCCGAGCAGTACTTC; CDR3 protein: CASSSQLAAEQYF
CDR3 length: 14; clone size: many; J gene: TRBJ1-1; D gene: -; V gene: TRBV7-9; CDR3 DNA: TGTGCCAGCAGCTTAGGACAACCGAACACTGAAGCTTTCTTT; CDR3 protein: CASSLGQPNTEAFF
CDR3 length: 21; clone size: many; J gene: TRBJ2-6; D gene: -; V gene: TRBV18; CDR3 DNA: TGTGCCAGCTCACCACCGCTCGGGGCAGGGTCCCCCCCTTCTGGGGCCAACGTCCTGACTTTC; CDR3 protein: CASSPPLGAGSPPSGANVLTF
CDR3 length: 14; clone size: many; J gene: TRBJ1-1; D gene: -; V gene: TRBV28; CDR3 DNA: TGTGCCAGCAGACCCCAGGAGGGTTGGACTGAAGCTTTCTTT; CDR3 protein: CASRPQEGWTEAFF
CDR3 length: 14; clone size: many; J gene: TRBJ2-2; D gene: -; V gene: TRBV7-8; CDR3 DNA: TGTGCCAGCAGCGCCGTGCGGGTTAGCGGGGAGCTGTTTTTT; CDR3 protein: CASSAVRVSGELFF
CDR3 length: 13; clone size: many; J gene: TRBJ2-2; D gene: -; V gene: TRBV5-1; CDR3 DNA: TGCGCCAGCAGCTCCGGGAACACCGGGGAGCTGTTTTTT; CDR3 protein: CASSSGNTGELFF
CDR3 length: 16; clone size: many; J gene: TRBJ2-3; D gene: TRBD1; V gene: TRBV20-1; CDR3 DNA: TGCAGTGCTCCTACCCTCCCGGGACAGGGGGCAGATACGCAGTATTTT; CDR3 protein: CSAPTLPGQGADTQYF
CDR3 length: 13; clone size: many; J gene: TRBJ2-1; D gene: TRBD1; V gene: TRBV29-1; CDR3 DNA: TGCAGCGTGCCCAGGGGGTCCTACAATGAGCAGTTCTTC; CDR3 protein: CSVPRGSYNEQFF
CDR3 length: 15; clone size: many; J gene: TRBJ2-2; D gene: TRBD1; V gene: TRBV11-2; CDR3 DNA: TGTGCCAGCAGCTTAGAGACAGGGGGCACCGGGGAGCTGTTTTTT; CDR3 protein: CASSLETGGTGELFF
CDR3 length: 16; clone size: many; J gene: TRBJ1-5; D gene: -; V gene: TRBV2; CDR3 DNA: TGTGCCAGCACTCCCAGGGAGGGGGACCCCAATCAGCCCCAGCATTTT; CDR3 protein: CASTPREGDPNQPQHF
CDR3 length: 13; clone size: many; J gene: TRBJ2-1; D gene: -; V gene: TRBV7-9; CDR3 DNA: TGTGCCAGCAGCCCAGATGTTCTCAGTGAGCAGTTCTTC; CDR3 protein: CASSPDVLSEQFF
CDR3 length: 15; clone size: many; J gene: TRBJ1-2; D gene: TRBD1; V gene: TRBV18; CDR3 DNA: TGTGCCAGCTCACCGCCGGGACAGGGCCCGGGAGGCTACACCTTC; CDR3 protein: CASSPPGQGPGGYTF
CDR3 length: 13; clone size: many; J gene: TRBJ1-1; D gene: -; V gene: TRBV4-1; CDR3 DNA: TGCGCCAGCAGCCAAGTGTGGACTACTGAAGCTTTCTTT; CDR3 protein: CASSQVWTTEAFF
CDR3 length: 16; clone size: many; J gene: TRBJ2-2; D gene: -; V gene: TRBV6-5; CDR3 DNA: TGTGCCAGCAGTTACCAGATAGCGTCTAACACCGGGGAGCTGTTTTTT; CDR3 protein: CASSYQIASNTGELFF